Listed below are T cell receptor beta chains from one sample, sequenced in a study of CD8+ T cells in alopecia areata. The data were produced by immunoSEQ multiplex PCR, yet TCRdb's version contains in-frame clones alone and is incomplete. The table includes around 170,000 clones, 40% to 55% detected once. This sample comprised CD8+ T cells sorted from blood, obtained between weeks 51 and 52, from a patient treated with tofacitinib. Receptors were obtained from a human donor with alopecia areata. Each CDR3 is given with its conserved first and last residue. D genes are given only for firm matches. Part of the rows lack a size; the others show once, few, many or a class for expanded clones.

.,TRBJ1-1,TRBV9,.,CASSAVPNTEAFF,TGTGCCAGCAGTGCCGTTCCCAACACTGAAGCTTTCTTT
TRBD2,TRBJ2-1,TRBV6-5,once,CASSYLAGAYNEQFF,TGTGCCAGCAGTTACCTAGCGGGGGCCTACAATGAGCAGTTCTTC
.,TRBJ1-5,TRBV4-1,few,CASSQETSNQPQHF,TGCGCCAGCAGCCAAGAGACAAGCAATCAGCCCCAGCATTTT
.,TRBJ2-5,TRBV9,.,CASSKGREIQETQYF,TGTGCCAGCAGCAAAGGACGGGAGATTCAAGAGACCCAGTACTTC
.,TRBJ1-1,TRBV19,.,CASRGVGTNTEAFF,TGTGCCAGTAGAGGAGTCGGGACGAACACTGAAGCTTTCTTT
.,TRBJ1-1,TRBV5-1,.,CASSLTEVITEAFF,TGCGCCAGCAGCTTGACAGAGGTAATCACTGAAGCTTTCTTT
.,TRBJ2-1,TRBV30,.,CAWDPSSRKGHNEQFF,TGTGCCTGGGACCCCTCGTCAAGAAAGGGACACAATGAGCAGTTCTTC
TRBD2,TRBJ2-1,TRBV29-1,.,CSVWGGSRNEQFF,TGCAGCGTTTGGGGGGGTTCGAGGAATGAGCAGTTCTTC
.,TRBJ2-7,TRBV2,few,CASSEARDVTYEQYF,TGTGCCAGCAGTGAAGCCCGGGACGTAACCTACGAGCAGTACTTC
.,TRBJ1-4,TRBV5-1,few,CASRGETNEKLFF,TGCGCCAGTCGAGGGGAGACTAATGAAAAACTGTTTTTT
TRBD1,TRBJ2-1,TRBV13,.,CASSSGQGAVVNEQFF,TGTGCCAGCAGCTCGGGACAGGGGGCCGTCGTGAATGAGCAGTTCTTC
.,TRBJ1-1,TRBV9,.,CASSSSGYTEAFF,TGTGCCAGCAGCTCCAGTGGCTACACTGAAGCTTTCTTT
.,TRBJ2-7,TRBV27,once,CASSLTRDTQYEQYF,TGTGCCAGCAGTTTAACACGGGACACCCAATACGAGCAGTACTTC
.,TRBJ2-3,TRBV15,.,CATSSRGSTDTQYF,TGTGCCACCAGCAGCCGGGGAAGCACAGATACGCAGTATTTT
.,TRBJ2-3,TRBV7-3,.,CASSPGHPTDTQYF,TGTGCCAGCAGCCCCGGACACCCCACAGATACGCAGTATTTT
TRBD1,TRBJ2-5,TRBV12-5,few,CASGLDDRGPPKRETQYF,TGTGCTAGTGGTCTTGACGACAGGGGGCCTCCAAAGCGAGAGACCCAGTACTTC
TRBD1,TRBJ2-5,TRBV18,few,CASSHGQGIVYQETQYF,TGTGCCAGCTCCCACGGACAGGGGATAGTGTACCAAGAGACCCAGTACTTC
.,TRBJ1-1,TRBV29-1,.,CSVQGPSTEAFF,TGCAGCGTCCAAGGGCCGAGTACTGAAGCTTTCTTT
.,TRBJ2-7,TRBV29-1,.,CSVLTGHKIEQYF,TGCAGCGTTCTTACGGGACACAAGATCGAGCAGTACTTC
.,TRBJ2-5,TRBV5-1,.,CASKGQGTPGETQYF,TGCGCCAGCAAGGGACAAGGAACGCCAGGAGAGACCCAGTACTTC
TRBD1,TRBJ2-7,TRBV7-9,few,CASRAKQGRVYEQYF,TGTGCCAGCAGAGCAAAACAGGGGAGAGTCTACGAGCAGTACTTC
.,TRBJ2-7,TRBV19,.,CASSRGDYEQYF,TGTGCCAGTAGTAGAGGGGACTACGAGCAGTACTTC
.,TRBJ2-2,TRBV5-1,.,CASSFGNTGELFF,TGCGCCAGCAGCTTTGGAAACACCGGGGAGCTGTTTTTT
TRBD2,TRBJ2-3,TRBV5-6,.,CASSQDWERGKFTDTQYF,TGTGCCAGCAGTCAAGACTGGGAGCGGGGGAAATTCACAGATACGCAGTATTTT
TRBD2,TRBJ2-1,TRBV18,.,CASSPKRGPYNEQFF,TGTGCCAGCTCACCCAAGCGGGGTCCTTACAATGAGCAGTTCTTC
.,TRBJ2-7,TRBV5-6,.,CASSLSISYEQYF,TGTGCCAGCAGCTTGAGCATCTCCTACGAGCAGTACTTC